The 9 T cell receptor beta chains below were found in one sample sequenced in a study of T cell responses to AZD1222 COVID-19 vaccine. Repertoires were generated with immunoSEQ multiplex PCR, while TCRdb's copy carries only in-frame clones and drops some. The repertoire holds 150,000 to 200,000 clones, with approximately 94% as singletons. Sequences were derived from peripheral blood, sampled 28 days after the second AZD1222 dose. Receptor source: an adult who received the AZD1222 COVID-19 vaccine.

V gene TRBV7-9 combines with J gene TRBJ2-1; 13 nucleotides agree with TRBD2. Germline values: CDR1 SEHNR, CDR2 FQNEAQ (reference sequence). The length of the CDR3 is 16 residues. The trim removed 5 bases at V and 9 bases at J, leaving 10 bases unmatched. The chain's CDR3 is CASSLGLAGDLGEQFF. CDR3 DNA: TGTGCCAGCAGCCTAGGACTAGCGGGAGACCTCGGTGAGCAGTTCTTC. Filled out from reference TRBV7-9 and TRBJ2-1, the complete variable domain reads DTGVSQNPRHKITKRGQNVTFRCDPISEHNRLYWYRQTLGQGPEFLTYFQNEAQLEKSRLLSDRFSAERPKGSFSTLEIQRTEQGDSAMYLCASSLGLAGDLGEQFFGPGTRLTVL.

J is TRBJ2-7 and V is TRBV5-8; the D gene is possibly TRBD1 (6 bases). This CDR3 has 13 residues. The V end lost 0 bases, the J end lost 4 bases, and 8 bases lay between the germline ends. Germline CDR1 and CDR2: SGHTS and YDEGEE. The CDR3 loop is CASSLERGYEQYF. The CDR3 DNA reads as TGTGCCAGCAGCTTGGAGAGGGGGTACGAGCAGTACTTC.

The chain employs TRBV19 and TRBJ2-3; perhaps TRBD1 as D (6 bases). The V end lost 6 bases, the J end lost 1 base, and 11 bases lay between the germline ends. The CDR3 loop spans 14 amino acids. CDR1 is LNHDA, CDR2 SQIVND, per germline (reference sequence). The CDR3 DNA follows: TGTGCCAGTAGAGCCAGGGGCGGCACAGATACGCAGTATTTT. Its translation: CASRARGGTDTQYF.

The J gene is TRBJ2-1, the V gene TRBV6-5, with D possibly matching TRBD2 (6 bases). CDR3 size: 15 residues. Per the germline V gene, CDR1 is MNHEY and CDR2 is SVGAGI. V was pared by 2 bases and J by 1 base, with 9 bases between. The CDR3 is CASSYRDSSYNEQFF. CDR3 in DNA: TGTGCCAGCAGTTACCGGGACTCATCCTACAATGAGCAGTTCTTC.

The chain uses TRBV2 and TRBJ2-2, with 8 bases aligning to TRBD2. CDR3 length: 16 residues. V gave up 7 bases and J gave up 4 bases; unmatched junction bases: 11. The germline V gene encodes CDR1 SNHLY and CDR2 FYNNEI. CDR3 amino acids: CASKREGQGSTGELFF. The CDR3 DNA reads TGTGCCAGCAAACGGGAGGGCCAAGGGAGCACCGGGGAGCTGTTTTTT.

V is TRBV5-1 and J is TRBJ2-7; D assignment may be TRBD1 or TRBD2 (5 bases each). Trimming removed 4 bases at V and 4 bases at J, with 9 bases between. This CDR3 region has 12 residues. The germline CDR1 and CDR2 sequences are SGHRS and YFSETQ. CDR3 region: CASSERGYEQYF. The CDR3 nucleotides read TGCGCCAGCAGCGAGAGGGGTTACGAGCAGTACTTC.

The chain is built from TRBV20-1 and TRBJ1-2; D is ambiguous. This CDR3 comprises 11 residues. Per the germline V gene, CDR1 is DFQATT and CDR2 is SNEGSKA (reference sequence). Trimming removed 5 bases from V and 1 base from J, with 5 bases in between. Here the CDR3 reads CSARFNYGYTF. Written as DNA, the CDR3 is TGCAGTGCTCGCTTTAACTATGGCTACACCTTC.

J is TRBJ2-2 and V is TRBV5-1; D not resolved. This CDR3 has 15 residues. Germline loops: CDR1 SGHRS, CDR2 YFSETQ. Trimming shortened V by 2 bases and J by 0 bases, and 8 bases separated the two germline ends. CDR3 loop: CASSFDHPNTGELFF. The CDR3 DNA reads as TGCGCCAGCAGCTTCGATCACCCGAACACCGGGGAGCTGTTTTTT.

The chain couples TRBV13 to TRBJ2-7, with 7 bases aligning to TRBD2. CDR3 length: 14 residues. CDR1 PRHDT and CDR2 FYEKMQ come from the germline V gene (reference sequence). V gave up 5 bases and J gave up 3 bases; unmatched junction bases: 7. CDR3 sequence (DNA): TGTGCCAGCAGCCCAAAGGCGGGAGTCTACGAGCAGTACTTC. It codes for CASSPKAGVYEQYF. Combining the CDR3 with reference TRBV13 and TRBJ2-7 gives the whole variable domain AAGVIQSPRHLIKEKRETATLKCYPIPRHDTVYWYQQGPGQDPQFLISFYEKMQSDKGSIPDRFSAQQFSDYHSELNMSSLELGDSALYFCASSPKAGVYEQYFGPGTRLTVT.